This TCR beta chain was recorded in a study of shared clonotypes between healthy human individuals. V shed 2 bases, J shed 7 bases, and the junction held 4 bases outside the gene matches. The germline gives CDR1 KGHSH, CDR2 LQKENI. This CDR3 has 14 residues. In this sample, this clone turned up a few times. TCRdb keeps only in-frame clones here, not all; method: immunoSEQ multiplex PCR. The sample lists over a million clones, roughly 95% occurring once. The clonotype originates from a man aged 25-45 years in good health. J is TRBJ2-1 and V is TRBV18, with 8 bases matching TRBD1. The sample consisted of naive CD4+ T cells sorted from blood. Subset noted: CD45RA+ positively selected. The CDR3 protein is CASSPLNRGNEQFF. CDR3 DNA: TGTGCCAGCTCACCATTAAACAGGGGGAATGAGCAGTTCTTC.